This T cell receptor (beta chain) was documented in a study of neoadjuvant anti-PD-1 for oral cavity cancer. Cohort: HPV-negative, locally advanced oral cavity squamous cell carcinoma patients. Assay: immunoSEQ multiplex PCR; the TCRdb copy retains only in-frame clones and omits some. The data show fewer than 20,000 clones, with around two thirds seen just once and approximately 2.8% held by the top ten. Germline V gene data show CDR1 as MNHNS and CDR2 as SASEGT. The CDR3 loop spans 14 amino acids. V shed 6 bases and J 3 bases; nucleotides not matched to a gene: 7. The chain links TRBV6-1 to TRBJ1-1; TRBD1 matches 7 bases. The clonotype comes from a person aged 40-85 years with oral cavity squamous cell carcinoma. Sequencing was performed on PBMCs, taken before nivolumab (anti-PD-1) treatment. CDR3 DNA sequence: TGTGCCAGCAGCCGCCTTCAGGGGGACACTGAAGCTTTCTTT. This gives the protein CASSRLQGDTEAFF.